The next 23 T cell receptor beta chains were all read from a single sample in a study of cytomegalovirus exposure and HLA in healthy donors. Primers: 60 Vbeta forward and 13 Jbeta reverse. Profiled with immunoSEQ multiplex PCR; TCRdb holds only in-frame clones, not every one. The table lists about 95,000 clones, about 76% of them singletons. Sequencing was performed on PBMCs. These receptors were obtained from a woman aged 70-85 years in good health and CMV-seropositive.

This chain joins TRBV5-4 and TRBJ2-1; 13 nucleotides line up with TRBD2. This CDR3 comprises 15 residues. Trimming cost V 4 bases and J 7 bases; bases outside gene matches: 5. Germline-derived CDR1 and CDR2 are SGHNT and YYREEE (reference sequence). The CDR3, as DNA: TGTGCCAGCAGCCCAGGGACTAGCGGGAAAAATGAGCAGTTCTTC. Protein sequence: CASSPGTSGKNEQFF.

V usage is TRBV27 and J usage is TRBJ2-2, with a tentative D call TRBD2 (6 bases). Trimming removed 4 bases from V and 3 bases from J, with 21 bases in between. Germline V CDR1 and CDR2: MNHEY, SMNVEV (reference sequence). The CDR3 spans 18 residues. CDR3 region: CASSSGLLRLGDTGELFF. The CDR3 DNA is TGTGCCAGCAGTTCGGGACTTCTTAGACTGGGGGACACCGGGGAGCTGTTTTTT.

This CDR3 is CASSGTGDFTEAFF. As DNA, the CDR3 is TGCGCCAGCAGCGGGACAGGGGATTTTACTGAAGCTTTCTTT. The rearrangement joins TRBV5-1 to TRBJ1-1; TRBD1 agrees at 10 bases. The CDR3 has 14 amino acids. The J segment lost 5 bases and the V segment lost 4 bases, leaving 5 bases of the junction unmatched. CDR1 is SGHRS, CDR2 YFSETQ, per germline.

The rearrangement joins TRBV6-1 to TRBJ2-7, with 12 bases identical to TRBD2. This CDR3 comprises 15 residues. The trim removed 4 bases at V and 2 bases at J, leaving 3 bases unmatched. Germline CDR1 and CDR2: MNHNS and SASEGT. The chain's CDR3 is CASSGRLAGAYEQYF. DNA of the CDR3: TGTGCCAGCAGTGGAAGACTAGCGGGAGCCTACGAGCAGTACTTC.

The V gene is TRBV7-3, the J gene TRBJ2-5; TRBD1 matches 9 bases. Losses at the gene ends were 5 bases for V and 5 bases for J; bases not matched to a gene: 6. Germline V gene sequence: CDR1 SGHTA, CDR2 FQGTGA. The CDR3 covers 14 residues. The CDR3: CASSPGQGVETQYF. CDR3 bases: TGTGCCAGCAGCCCGGGACAGGGTGTCGAGACCCAGTACTTC.

The V and J genes are TRBV5-8 and TRBJ2-5; 9 bases match TRBD1. This CDR3 has 15 amino acids. The junction had 7 bases not matched to a gene; V was cut back by 4 bases and J by 3 bases. Germline values: CDR1 SGHTS, CDR2 YDEGEE. The CDR3 DNA reads as TGTGCCAGCAGCGCGGGACAGGGTCAGAAAGAGACCCAGTACTTC. It encodes CASSAGQGQKETQYF.

On this clone itself: Other nucleotide sequences in the sample specify the same CDR3. The rearrangement joins TRBV7-9 to TRBJ1-6; no firm D call. The V end lost 1 base, the J end lost 0 bases, and 4 bases lay between the germline ends. Germline V CDR1 and CDR2: SEHNR, FQNEAQ (reference sequence). CDR3 length: 15 residues. In DNA, the CDR3 is TGTGCCAGCAGCTTAGACAGCTCCTATAATTCACCCCTCCACTTT. As protein: CASSLDSSYNSPLHF.

V is TRBV10-2 and J is TRBJ2-3, with D possibly matching TRBD2 (5 bases). The germline V gene encodes CDR1 WSHSY and CDR2 SAAADI. V was clipped by 6 bases and J by 4 bases, with 17 bases between them. The CDR3 runs 15 residues. CDR3: CASRFGLGVADTQYF. The CDR3 bases are TGCGCCAGCAGGTTCGGACTTGGAGTGGCAGATACGCAGTATTTT.

The rearrangement links TRBV5-1 to TRBJ2-1; 8 bases are a match to TRBD2. This CDR3 spans 16 amino acids. The V gene's germline CDR1 is SGHRS and CDR2 YFSETQ. V lost 2 bases, J lost 2 bases, and 6 bases stayed unmatched. CDR3 loop: CASSFSGDGAYNEQFF. DNA of the CDR3: TGCGCCAGCAGCTTTAGCGGGGATGGGGCCTACAATGAGCAGTTCTTC.

The chain recombines TRBV29-1 with TRBJ1-1; 9 bases map to TRBD1. The CDR3 length is 14 residues. V trimming: 6 bases; J trimming: 0 bases; junction bases outside the gene matches: 5. Germline values: CDR1 SQVTM, CDR2 ANQGSEA. The CDR3 region is CSVRDRDLNTEAFF. The CDR3 DNA is TGCAGCGTCCGGGACAGGGACCTGAACACTGAAGCTTTCTTT.

This clone is a singleton in its sample. V gene TRBV15 combines with J gene TRBJ2-3; tentatively, D is TRBD2 (5 bases). The V end lost 8 bases, the J end lost 1 base, and 10 bases lay between the germline ends. The CDR3 spans 13 residues. Germline CDR1 LNHNV, CDR2 YYDKDF (reference sequence). The CDR3 nucleotides read TGTGCCACCGCGTCCGGGGGCACAGATACGCAGTATTTT. As protein: CATASGGTDTQYF.

This clone was counted between two and nine times. The V call is TRBV4-2, the J call TRBJ2-3; TRBD2 aligns across 11 bases. Germline V gene data show CDR1 as LGHNA and CDR2 as YNFKEQ. The CDR3 runs 18 residues. Germline trimming cut 2 bases from V and 3 bases from J; bases unmatched to any gene: 10. DNA of the CDR3: TGTGCCAGCAGCCAAACATTTCTAGCGGGAGGTTTGACAGATACGCAGTATTTT. It translates to CASSQTFLAGGLTDTQYF.

This chain uses TRBV5-8 with TRBJ1-5, with D unclear. The CDR3 has 16 residues. The germline V and J ends were trimmed by 4 bases and 1 base, with 15 bases remaining between them. The germline V gene has CDR1 SGHTS and CDR2 YDEGEE. The CDR3 bases are TGTGCCAGCAGCCCCAGGAGGGCATCGAGCAATCAGCCCCAGCATTTT. The encoded protein is CASSPRRASSNQPQHF.

For this clone: The junction shows a germline mismatch at one end, possibly a read error. The DNA for the CDR3 is TGTGCCAGCTCACCACTAGGGGGCGAATACGGGCAGTACTTC. Its protein is CASSPLGGEYGQYF. The chain uses TRBV18 and TRBJ2-7, with TRBD1 identical over 7 bases. Germline CDR1 and CDR2: KGHSH and LQKENI. The CDR3 sequence is 14 residues long.

The V gene is TRBV10-3, the J gene TRBJ2-7; 9 bases fit TRBD2. The CDR3 consists of 16 residues. Germline V gene data show CDR1 as ENHRY and CDR2 as SYGVKD. V was pared by 3 bases and J by 0 bases, with 6 bases of the junction left unmatched. For the CDR3, the DNA is TGTGCCATCAGTGATCCCGGGACTAGCAGCTCCTACGAGCAGTACTTC. Translating it yields CAISDPGTSSSYEQYF.

This chain joins TRBV4-2 and TRBJ2-7, with 8 nucleotides matching TRBD2. The V and J ends lost 0 bases and 1 base, in that order; junction bases with no gene match: 17. The CDR3 runs to 20 residues. Germline lookup yields CDR1 LGHNA and CDR2 YNFKEQ. In DNA, the CDR3 is TGTGCCAGCAGCCAAGAAAACAGGGTAAGTCCGGGACTAGGATCCTACGAGCAGTACTTC. Encoded protein: CASSQENRVSPGLGSYEQYF.

V is TRBV27 and J is TRBJ1-6; 8 bases map to TRBD1. The length of the CDR3 is 13 residues. The V segment lost 6 bases and the J segment 7 bases; nucleotides outside the gene matches: 2. Germline V gene sequence: CDR1 MNHEY, CDR2 SMNVEV (reference sequence). The CDR3 is CASSRDRNSPLHF. Written as DNA, the CDR3 is TGTGCCAGCAGCCGGGACAGGAATTCACCCCTCCACTTT.

This clone appeared a single time. The chain joins TRBV7-9 to TRBJ2-1, with a weak D call TRBD2 (6 bases). V was shortened by 6 bases and J by 0 bases, with 12 bases between the two germline ends. Germline V gives CDR1 SEHNR, CDR2 FQNEAQ (reference sequence). This CDR3 is 15 amino acids long. The CDR3 bases are TGTGCCAGCAGGGTGACTAGGAACTCCTACAATGAGCAGTTCTTC. This encodes CASRVTRNSYNEQFF.

V usage is TRBV28 and J usage is TRBJ1-5, with TRBD1 matching 7 bases. There are 17 residues in the CDR3. Per germline, CDR1 MDHEN and CDR2 SYDVKM. V was pared by 6 bases and J by 4 bases, with 15 bases of the junction left unmatched. Written as DNA, the CDR3 is TGTGCCAGCAGCCGTATTGGACAAGGGGGCAGTAATCAGCCCCAGCATTTT. Its translation: CASSRIGQGGSNQPQHF.

CDR3 DNA: TGTGCCAGCAGTGAATTCAGACAGTACTATGGCTACACCTTC. Translation gives CASSEFRQYYGYTF. The chain carries TRBV6-1 and TRBJ1-2, with D perhaps matching TRBD1 (5 bases). The CDR3 length is 14 residues. Germline values: CDR1 MNHNS, CDR2 SASEGT. The germline V and J ends were trimmed by 2 bases and 3 bases, with 10 bases remaining between them.

This rearrangement joins TRBV5-6 to TRBJ1-5, with D unclear. Per germline, CDR1 SGHDT and CDR2 YYEEEE. The V end lost 1 base, the J end lost 5 bases, and 13 bases lay between the germline ends. The CDR3 is made up of 15 amino acids. The CDR3 sequence is CASSLFSGEDQPQHF. CDR3 in DNA: TGTGCCAGCAGCTTGTTTTCCGGGGAAGATCAGCCCCAGCATTTT.

J is TRBJ1-4 and V is TRBV15; 7 bases map to TRBD1. The CDR3 is made up of 15 amino acids. Germline trimming cut 3 bases from V and 4 bases from J; bases unmatched to any gene: 5. Germline CDR1 reads LNHNV; CDR2 reads YYDKDF (reference sequence). CDR3 protein: CATSRKTGNNEKLFF. In DNA, the CDR3 is TGTGCCACCAGCAGGAAGACAGGGAATAATGAAAAACTGTTTTTT.

This sequence joins TRBV5-4 and TRBJ2-2, with TRBD2 matching 10 bases. Germline V gene sequence: CDR1 SGHNT, CDR2 YYREEE (reference sequence). This CDR3 is built from 16 residues. Trimming removed 4 bases from V and 0 bases from J; junction bases left unmatched: 3. The DNA for the CDR3 is TGTGCCAGCAGCCAAACTAGCGGGGCGAACACCGGGGAGCTGTTTTTT. Protein product: CASSQTSGANTGELFF.